Presented here are 30 T cell receptor beta chains from one specimen sequenced in a study of T cell responses to AZD1222 COVID-19 vaccine. The assay was immunoSEQ multiplex PCR, and TCRdb's table has in-frame clones only and misses some. The sample lists approximately 88,000 clones, 90% seen once, with about 5% in the top ten. The sample in question was peripheral blood, obtained 28 days after the second AZD1222 dose. These receptors all stem from an adult who received the AZD1222 COVID-19 vaccine.

This clone was counted between two and nine times. Other DNA sequences in the sample encode the same CDR3. The chain employs TRBV11-3 and TRBJ2-3; D is ambiguous. The CDR3 consists of 14 residues. CDR1 is SGHNT, CDR2 YENEEA, per germline. V dropped 2 bases and J dropped 0 bases, with 6 bases sitting between them. CDR3 coding DNA: TGTGCCAGCAGCTTAACAACTAGCACAGATACGCAGTATTTT. It yields the protein CASSLTTSTDTQYF.

This chain uses TRBV6-5 with TRBJ2-1; D possibly corresponds to TRBD2 (6 bases). The CDR3 is 16 amino acids. The V gene lost 2 bases and the J gene lost 7 bases, with 18 bases spanning the gap. Germline CDR1 MNHEY, CDR2 SVGAGI. The CDR3 DNA sequence: TGTGCCAGCAGTTACCCGGCGGGGACCGGAAGAAATGAGCAGTTCTTC. As protein: CASSYPAGTGRNEQFF.

This clone was recorded once. The chain carries TRBV18 and TRBJ2-4; D is unresolved. V lost 2 bases and J lost 2, with 19 bases in between. This CDR3 has 18 amino acids. Per the germline V gene, CDR1 is KGHSH and CDR2 is LQKENI. As DNA, the CDR3 is TGTGCCAGCTCACCAGAGACACTATCCCTCGGATCCAAAAACATTCAGTACTTC. Protein product: CASSPETLSLGSKNIQYF.

This clone was counted a single time. The J gene is TRBJ2-2, the V gene TRBV19; 10 nucleotides match TRBD1. CDR1 is LNHDA, CDR2 SQIVND, per germline (reference sequence). Trimming at V came to 5 bases and at J to 1 base, leaving 4 bases not matched to a gene. This CDR3 is 16 amino acids long. CDR3 sequence reads: CASSARTGGNTGELFF. CDR3 nucleotide sequence: TGTGCCAGTAGTGCACGGACAGGGGGGAACACCGGGGAGCTGTTTTTT.

This clone was seen only once. The CDR3 here is CASSLGGQGAHEQYF. The CDR3 nucleotides are TGCGCCAGCAGCTTGGGGGGCCAGGGGGCCCACGAGCAGTACTTC. The chain couples TRBV5-1 to TRBJ2-7, with TRBD1 matching over 8 bases. This CDR3 contains 15 residues. Germline V gene data show CDR1 as SGHRS and CDR2 as YFSETQ. J lost 5 bases, V lost 0 bases, and 7 bases had no gene match.

The chain carries TRBV6-5 and TRBJ1-1, with D possibly TRBD1 on 5 matching bases. Germline V lookup: CDR1 MNHEY, CDR2 SVGAGI. Trimming stripped 4 bases from V and 1 base from J, with 7 bases between. CDR3 length: 13 residues. In DNA, the CDR3 is TGTGCCAGCAGTTTACAGGAGAACACTGAAGCTTTCTTT. Its translation is CASSLQENTEAFF.

V usage is TRBV19 and J usage is TRBJ2-5, with D tentatively TRBD2 (6 bases). In germline, CDR1 is LNHDA, CDR2 SQIVND (reference sequence). The CDR3 has 14 residues. V shed 1 base and J shed 1 base, with 7 bases lying between them. CDR3 bases: TGTGCCAGTAGTATAGCGGGGGTCCAAGAGACCCAGTACTTC. This codes for CASSIAGVQETQYF.

The DNA for the CDR3 is TGTGCCAGCAGCTCTTTCACAGATACGCAGTATTTT. Translation gives CASSSFTDTQYF. The rearrangement links TRBV11-2 to TRBJ2-3; D unclear. Trimming removed 4 bases at V and 2 bases at J, with 4 bases between. The CDR3 loop spans 12 amino acids. CDR1 SGHAT and CDR2 FQNNGV come from the germline V gene.

CDR3 residues: CASSVLAGETGELFF. CDR3 DNA sequence: TGTGCCAGCAGCGTCCTAGCGGGGGAGACCGGGGAGCTGTTTTTT. The chain joins TRBV3-1 (or the pseudogene TRBV3-2) to TRBJ2-2; TRBD2 aligns across 10 bases. The ends lost 5 bases at V and 5 bases at J; junction bases unmatched: 5. Germline V gene sequence: CDR1 LGHDT, CDR2 YNNKEL (reference sequence). CDR3 length equals 15 residues.

The V call is TRBV14, the J call TRBJ1-2, with D maybe TRBD1 (5 bases). Germline CDR1 is SGHDN and CDR2 is FVKESK. The CDR3 sequence is 12 residues long. The V end was cut by 8 bases, the J end by 2 bases, with 9 bases between. In DNA, the CDR3 is TGTGCCAGCTGGCGGGGCAACTATGGCTACACCTTC. Encoded protein: CASWRGNYGYTF.

The V call is TRBV2, the J call TRBJ1-1, with D possibly matching TRBD1 (5 bases). CDR3 length: 14 amino acids. V shed 6 bases and J shed 0 bases, with 11 bases lying between them. The germline CDR1 and CDR2 sequences are SNHLY and FYNNEI. CDR3 DNA: TGTGCCAGCAGCCGATGGACACTGAACACTGAAGCTTTCTTT. Its protein is CASSRWTLNTEAFF.

The chain is built from TRBV2 and TRBJ2-7, with 10 bases aligning to TRBD1. CDR3 length equals 14 residues. Germline V gene lookup returns CDR1 SNHLY and CDR2 FYNNEI. V lost 6 bases to trimming and J lost 6 bases; unmatched junction nucleotides: 8. The CDR3 DNA reads TGTGCCAGCAGGGACAGGGGGAGGCAGTCCGAGCAGTACTTC. Amino acids: CASRDRGRQSEQYF.

This chain links TRBV7-3 with TRBJ2-3; unclear D gene. The CDR3 is made up of 14 amino acids. Germline lookup yields CDR1 SGHTA and CDR2 FQGTGA. The ends were cut back, 1 base at V and 2 bases at J, with 7 bases in the middle. CDR3 sequence reads: CASSLIGTTDTQYF. CDR3 bases: TGTGCCAGCAGCTTAATAGGCACCACAGATACGCAGTATTTT.

The V and J genes are TRBV24-1 and TRBJ2-1, with D uncertain. Trimming removed 7 bases at V and 0 bases at J, with 15 bases between. Germline CDR1 and CDR2: KGHDR and SFDVKD. This CDR3 has 16 amino acids. The DNA for the CDR3 is TGTGCCACCAGGGATCCCGGCGTCGACTCCTACAATGAGCAGTTCTTC. Translated: CATRDPGVDSYNEQFF.

The V gene is TRBV5-5, the J gene TRBJ1-4; 9 bases align to TRBD1. In germline, CDR1 is SGHKS, CDR2 YYEKEE (reference sequence). With 3 bases clipped from V and 7 bases from J, the junction kept 7 bases outside the gene matches. CDR3 length: 15 residues. The CDR3 loop is CASSSPGTGIEKLFF. CDR3 DNA sequence: TGTGCCAGCAGCTCTCCGGGGACAGGGATTGAAAAACTGTTTTTT.

The chain couples TRBV18 to TRBJ2-5; TRBD2 matches 9 bases. The germline V gene has CDR1 KGHSH and CDR2 LQKENI. This CDR3 has 20 amino acids. The junction had 18 bases not matched to a gene; V was cut back by 3 bases and J by 1 base. CDR3 residues: CASSPIIGLAGPGAQETQYF. The CDR3 DNA follows: TGTGCCAGCTCACCGATAATTGGGCTAGCGGGGCCAGGGGCCCAAGAGACCCAGTACTTC.

The J gene is TRBJ1-2, the V gene TRBV5-1; maybe TRBD1 (6 bases). Looked up from germline, CDR1 is SGHRS and CDR2 is YFSETQ. The germline V and J ends were trimmed by 4 bases and 5 bases, with 12 bases remaining between them. This CDR3 spans 13 amino acids. The CDR3: CASSMETGYGYTF. The CDR3 DNA follows: TGCGCCAGCAGCATGGAAACAGGGTATGGCTACACCTTC.

The chain combines TRBV2 with TRBJ1-5, with a weak D call TRBD1 (5 bases). With 3 bases removed from V and 2 bases from J, the gap between germline ends came to 5 bases. The length of the CDR3 is 13 residues. Germline V gene lookup returns CDR1 SNHLY and CDR2 FYNNEI. CDR3 bases: TGTGCCAGCAGTGACAGGGGCAATCAGCCCCAGCATTTT. Encoded protein: CASSDRGNQPQHF.

The gene calls are TRBV3-1 (or the pseudogene TRBV3-2) and TRBJ1-2; D is undetermined. Germline CDR1 and CDR2: LGHDT and YNNKEL (reference sequence). This CDR3 contains 14 residues. V lost 0 bases, J lost 4 bases, and 9 bases lay in between. The CDR3 protein is CASSQDIASYGYTF. Written as DNA, the CDR3 is TGTGCCAGCAGCCAAGATATAGCTTCCTATGGCTACACCTTC.

V is TRBV3-1 (or the pseudogene TRBV3-2) and J is TRBJ2-1, with TRBD2 matching over 9 bases. The CDR3 sequence is 17 residues long. V lost 2 bases to trimming and J lost 4 bases; unmatched junction nucleotides: 9. CDR1 and CDR2 from the germline V gene are LGHDT and YNNKEL (reference sequence). CDR3 coding DNA: TGTGCCAGCAGCCAAAATCCAGGGCTAGCGGGGTACAATGAGCAGTTCTTC. Translated: CASSQNPGLAGYNEQFF.

V is TRBV5-1 and J is TRBJ2-7; TRBD1 matches at 9 bases. Germline loops: CDR1 SGHRS, CDR2 YFSETQ. The CDR3 has 15 residues. V lost 3 bases and J lost 2; bases outside the gene matches: 6. This chain's CDR3 is CASSSQGQGPYEQYF. DNA of the CDR3: TGCGCCAGCAGCTCGCAGGGACAGGGTCCCTACGAGCAGTACTTC.

This clone appeared once. Written as DNA, the CDR3 is TGCGCCAGCCTACCAGGGGGCAACACCGGGGAGCTGTTTTTT. Translated: CASLPGGNTGELFF. This chain joins TRBV5-1 and TRBJ2-2, with 8 nucleotides matching TRBD1. The J segment lost 2 bases and the V segment lost 7 bases, leaving 4 bases of the junction unmatched. The CDR3 consists of 14 residues. CDR1 is SGHRS, CDR2 YFSETQ, per germline.

V gene TRBV19 combines with J gene TRBJ1-5; D gene uncertain. Trimming removed 5 bases from V and 0 bases from J, with 8 bases in between. CDR3 size: 14 residues. Germline values: CDR1 LNHDA, CDR2 SQIVND (reference sequence). The CDR3: CASSLGNSNQPQHF. The CDR3 DNA sequence: TGTGCCAGTAGTTTGGGAAATAGCAATCAGCCCCAGCATTTT.

The J gene is TRBJ1-2, the V gene TRBV5-1; D gene ambiguous. V was trimmed by 0 bases and J by 0 bases, leaving 6 bases between them. The V gene's germline CDR1 is SGHRS and CDR2 YFSETQ. This CDR3 is 14 amino acids long. The CDR3 reads CASSLERSNYGYTF. The CDR3 DNA reads TGCGCCAGCAGCTTGGAGCGGTCTAACTATGGCTACACCTTC.

This chain links TRBV4-2 with TRBJ1-4; D is possibly TRBD1 (5 bases). Germline CDR1 and CDR2: LGHNA and YNFKEQ. This CDR3 contains 15 residues. V was clipped by 0 bases and J by 6 bases, with 11 bases between them. CDR3 residues: CASSQEEGEHEKLFF. CDR3 nucleotides: TGTGCCAGCAGCCAAGAAGAAGGGGAACATGAAAAACTGTTTTTT.

The rearrangement joins TRBV28 to TRBJ1-2; D unclear. This CDR3 contains 14 residues. The V gene's germline CDR1 is MDHEN and CDR2 SYDVKM. Trimming took off 0 bases at V and 9 bases at J, with 14 bases between the two ends. The CDR3 region is CASSLWSVSLSYTF. The CDR3 nucleotides are TGTGCCAGCAGTTTATGGTCAGTCTCTTTGAGCTACACCTTC.

The V call is TRBV7-6, the J call TRBJ2-3, with 8 bases lining up with TRBD2. Per the germline V gene, CDR1 is SGHVS and CDR2 is FNYEAQ. The CDR3 has 18 residues. Trimming at V came to 2 bases and at J to 7 bases, leaving 17 bases not matched to a gene. CDR3 loop: CASSLWGSGLGGGNTQYF. DNA for the CDR3: TGTGCCAGCAGCTTATGGGGCTCGGGACTAGGAGGGGGAAATACGCAGTATTTT.

This clone was recorded a few times. This chain uses TRBV5-5 with TRBJ2-1; 9 nucleotides agree with TRBD2. Germline CDR1 reads SGHKS; CDR2 reads YYEKEE (reference sequence). V lost 3 bases to trimming and J lost 10 bases; unmatched junction nucleotides: 14. CDR3 length equals 16 residues. The CDR3 reads CASSSVTSGMREEQFF. CDR3 nucleotides: TGTGCCAGCAGCTCCGTGACTAGCGGAATGCGCGAGGAGCAGTTCTTC.

This sequence joins TRBV12-3 or TRBV12-4 and TRBJ1-2; 10 bases match TRBD1. The CDR3 covers 13 residues. With V trimmed by 6 bases and J by 5 bases, 3 bases remained unmatched. The chain's CDR3 is CASRPGQGYGYTF. The DNA of the CDR3 is TGTGCCAGCAGGCCGGGACAGGGGTATGGCTACACCTTC.

The chain has TRBV15 and TRBJ1-6; D is perhaps TRBD1 (6 bases). V lost 1 base and J lost 7, with 11 bases in between. CDR3 length: 15 amino acids. CDR1 LNHNV and CDR2 YYDKDF come from the germline V gene (reference sequence). CDR3 in amino acids: CATSRVTGSNSPLHF. For the CDR3, the DNA is TGTGCCACCAGCAGAGTCACAGGGTCAAATTCACCCCTCCACTTT.